This is a list of T cell receptor beta chains from one sample in a study of molecular identifiers for immune sequencing clone quantification. TCRdb called the PCR reads again in MiXCR, with one record for every CDR3 protein. This sample has under 600,000 distinct CDR3 sequences; roughly a fifth occur once, and the top ten carry 0.7% to 0.95%. The specimen sequenced was naive CD8+ T cells from blood, with Jurkat cell RNA spiked in. Every receptor here comes from a human donor in good health. Some libraries in this study had Jurkat cell RNA spiked in. Both conserved end residues are part of each CDR3.

length	V	J	CDR3
17	TRBV28	TRBJ2-2	CASSLTFGQVNTGELFF
15	TRBV20-1	TRBJ2-3	CSARPGTSGTDTQYF
17	TRBV4-2	TRBJ2-1	CASSQDAAGVGVYKQFF
12	TRBV19	TRBJ2-7	CASSIRGQEQYF
18	TRBV7-9	TRBJ2-1	CASSPGLAGGPSYNEQFF
17	TRBV20-1	TRBJ2-2	CSASEGGGRPNTGELFF
16	TRBV19	TRBJ2-5	CASRISGRGTGETQYF
11	TRBV29-1	TRBJ2-7	CSVVLGYEQYF
12	TRBV3-1	TRBJ1-1	CASSQGSTEAFF
12	TRBV13	TRBJ1-1	CASRMGGTEAFF
15	TRBV11-2	TRBJ2-5	CASSSHRRARETQYF
14	TRBV6-5	TRBJ2-7	CASSWRGAGDEQYF
13	TRBV7-9	TRBJ2-1	CASSLPAAGEQFF
16	TRBV12-3/TRBV12-4	TRBJ2-3	CASSSSGSYSTDTQYF
15	TRBV4-1	TRBJ2-7	CASSQDLGRVGEQYF
16	TRBV5-1	TRBJ2-7	CASSLARDRGLYEQYF
15	TRBV9	TRBJ2-5	CASSGGGGLVETQYF
15	TRBV13	TRBJ2-3	CASSLAGREADTQYF
16	TRBV29-1	TRBJ2-5	CSVEVVEGPYQETQYF
16	TRBV4-1	TRBJ2-7	CASSQETGPQVVEQYF
12	TRBV7-9	TRBJ1-2	CASTTGSNGYTF
16	TRBV12-3/TRBV12-4	TRBJ1-5	CASSFPRDIGNQPQHF
14	TRBV11-3	TRBJ2-1	CASSTGTGGNEQFF
16	TRBV4-3	TRBJ2-7	CASSQDRSGRYYEQYF
12	TRBV28	TRBJ1-4	CASSPFGEKLFF
16	TRBV6-2/TRBV6-3	TRBJ2-5	CASSAPTPGRGETQYF
14	TRBV6-2/TRBV6-3	TRBJ1-1	CASRRQGEYAEAFF
15	TRBV3-1	TRBJ2-3	CASSLRTDPADTQYF
13	TRBV2	TRBJ1-5	CASRMYSNQPQHF
17	TRBV14	TRBJ2-7	CASSRPTGWGESYEQYF
16	TRBV19	TRBJ2-7	CASSPIRELLSEEQYF